This passage covers 17 T cell receptor beta chains from one sample sequenced in a study of blood T cell repertoires in COVID-19. Assay used: immunoSEQ multiplex PCR; TCRdb lists only in-frame clones, some missing. The sample has 120,000 to 150,000 clones; 65% to 85% are singletons. The specimen sequenced was peripheral blood. All receptors derive from a man aged 60 to 75 with active or convalescent COVID-19.

This clone was seen many times. The chain recombines TRBV11-2 with TRBJ1-5, with D unresolved. The germline V gene has CDR1 SGHAT and CDR2 FQNNGV. This CDR3 spans 15 amino acids. Deletions cut 1 base from V and 2 bases from J, with 9 bases between. The CDR3 DNA sequence: TGTGCCAGCAGCTTAGGCGCCCGGGGCAATCAGCCCCAGCATTTT. It translates to CASSLGARGNQPQHF.

Within the sample, this clone is medium-sized. The J gene is TRBJ2-1, the V gene TRBV6-6; tentatively, D is TRBD2 (5 bases). The CDR3 totals 12 residues. The germline gives CDR1 MNHNY, CDR2 SVGAGI (reference sequence). The V end lost 3 bases, the J end lost 9 bases, and 9 bases lay between the germline ends. The CDR3 DNA follows: TGTGCCAGCAGTTATGATGGGAGTGAGCAGTTCTTC. Its translation: CASSYDGSEQFF.

This clone was seen more than once but under ten times. This chain joins TRBV3-1 (or the pseudogene TRBV3-2) and TRBJ2-1, with 8 positions matching TRBD2. The CDR3 runs to 16 residues. The junction had 5 bases not matched to a gene; V was cut back by 2 bases and J by 2 bases. Germline CDR1 reads LGHDT; CDR2 reads YNNKEL (reference sequence). The CDR3: CASSQSTSGPYNEQFF. Here the CDR3 DNA reads TGTGCCAGCAGCCAAAGCACTAGCGGACCCTACAATGAGCAGTTCTTC.

The chain has TRBV24-1 and TRBJ2-2; TRBD1 aligns across 7 bases. Germline CDR1 reads KGHDR; CDR2 reads SFDVKD. The CDR3 is 15 amino acids. After removal of 4 bases from V and 6 bases from J, the junction contained 7 bases not matched to a gene. This chain's CDR3 is CATSDQGGDAGELFF. CDR3 DNA sequence: TGTGCCACCAGTGACCAAGGGGGCGATGCCGGGGAGCTGTTTTTT.

This clone was recorded only once. CDR3 DNA sequence: TGTGCCAGCAGCCCGACTAGCGGGTACCAAGAGACCCAGTACTTC. Translated: CASSPTSGYQETQYF. This chain uses TRBV28 with TRBJ2-5; 10 bases align to TRBD2. V shed 6 bases and J 0 bases; nucleotides not matched to a gene: 4. The CDR3 loop spans 15 amino acids. The germline gives CDR1 MDHEN, CDR2 SYDVKM.

On this clone itself: Relative to the germline gene, one junction end is altered; a read error may explain this. The CDR3 DNA reads TGTGCCAGCAGCCTTTGGACAGGGGCGCCCTCCCACGAGCAGTACTTC. As protein: CASSLWTGAPSHEQYF. This rearrangement joins TRBV7-6 to TRBJ2-7; 9 nucleotides match TRBD1. This CDR3 contains 16 residues. Germline V gives CDR1 SGHVS, CDR2 FNYEAQ.

V is TRBV28 and J is TRBJ1-6; TRBD1 matches at 9 bases. This CDR3 contains 13 residues. The J segment lost 13 bases and the V segment lost 5 bases, leaving 6 bases of the junction unmatched. The germline V gene encodes CDR1 MDHEN and CDR2 SYDVKM. The CDR3 sequence is CASSVGQGPPLHF. The CDR3 bases are TGTGCCAGCAGTGTCGGACAGGGGCCGCCCCTCCACTTT.

This clone has a handful of counts. This chain uses TRBV6-6 with TRBJ1-2, with D maybe TRBD1 (5 bases). V gave up 0 bases and J gave up 4 bases, with 9 bases separating them. The length of the CDR3 is 14 residues. The germline V gene has CDR1 MNHNY and CDR2 SVGAGI (reference sequence). The chain's CDR3 is CASSYSQGFYGYTF. As DNA, the CDR3 is TGTGCCAGCAGTTACTCCCAGGGATTCTATGGCTACACCTTC.

The genes are TRBV3-1 (or the pseudogene TRBV3-2) and TRBJ2-2; D possibly corresponds to TRBD2 (6 bases). The CDR3 covers 16 residues. The germline gives CDR1 LGHDT, CDR2 YNNKEL (reference sequence). V was pared by 0 bases and J by 3 bases, with 11 bases between. CDR3 DNA sequence: TGTGCCAGCAGCCAAGAGGGTAGCGGCCACACCGGGGAGCTGTTTTTT. Its protein is CASSQEGSGHTGELFF.

This clone has a single count. This chain uses TRBV15 with TRBJ1-2; 12 bases align to TRBD1. The V gene's germline CDR1 is LNHNV and CDR2 YYDKDF (reference sequence). V lost 2 bases, J lost 8 bases, and 6 bases stayed unmatched. CDR3 length equals 15 residues. The DNA of the CDR3 is TGTGCCACCAGCAGATTGGGACAGGGGGCGTGGGGCTACACCTTC. Amino acids: CATSRLGQGAWGYTF.

The V call is TRBV9, the J call TRBJ2-5, with D maybe TRBD2 (5 bases). The CDR3 covers 15 residues. Germline-derived CDR1 and CDR2 are SGDLS and YYNGEE. V gave up 6 bases and J gave up 3 bases, with 18 bases separating them. This CDR3 is CASILRGQTKETQYF. DNA of the CDR3: TGTGCCAGCATCCTCCGGGGTCAAACGAAAGAGACCCAGTACTTC. Full variable domain (remainder filled in from reference TRBV9 and TRBJ2-5): DSGVTQTPKHLITATGQRVTLRCSPRSGDLSVYWYQQSLDQGLQFLIQYYNGEERAKGNILERFSAQQFPDLHSELNLSSLELGDSALYFCASILRGQTKETQYFGPGTRLLVL.

J is TRBJ2-7 and V is TRBV2, with D possibly being TRBD2 (5 bases). This CDR3 has 13 residues. The V end lost 6 bases, the J end lost 2 bases, and 11 bases lay between the germline ends. The germline V gene encodes CDR1 SNHLY and CDR2 FYNNEI. The CDR3 here is CASSERLTYEQYF. The CDR3 DNA sequence: TGTGCCAGCAGCGAACGACTAACCTACGAGCAGTACTTC.

This rearrangement joins TRBV19 to TRBJ1-4, with D perhaps TRBD1 (6 bases). The CDR3 is 19 amino acids. The V end lost 5 bases, the J end lost 0 bases, and 22 bases lay between the germline ends. Germline CDR1 is LNHDA and CDR2 is SQIVND (reference sequence). As DNA, the CDR3 is TGTGCCAGTAGTCAGGGGATTTTACTGTTCCCCGCAACTAATGAAAAACTGTTTTTT. Amino acid sequence: CASSQGILLFPATNEKLFF.

The chain uses TRBV5-5 and TRBJ2-2, with TRBD1 matching over 11 bases. Per germline, CDR1 SGHKS and CDR2 YYEKEE (reference sequence). J gave up 6 bases and V 0 bases, and 7 bases lay outside the gene matches. CDR3 length: 17 residues. The CDR3 sequence is CASSLAGGTGGAGELFF. In nucleotides, the CDR3 is TGTGCCAGCAGCTTGGCCGGCGGGACAGGGGGTGCCGGGGAGCTGTTTTTT.

The genes are TRBV11-2 and TRBJ2-2; D gene ambiguous. Trimming pared 10 bases from V and 1 base from J, leaving 7 bases between. In germline, CDR1 is SGHAT, CDR2 FQNNGV. This CDR3 is 12 amino acids long. CDR3 region: CATPGNTGELFF. The CDR3 nucleotides are TGTGCCACCCCGGGGAACACCGGGGAGCTGTTTTTT.

The rearrangement uses TRBV11-3 and TRBJ2-2; 10 nucleotides agree with TRBD1. Looked up from germline, CDR1 is SGHNT and CDR2 is YENEEA. The CDR3 spans 16 residues. Trimming at V came to 5 bases and at J to 6 bases, leaving 9 bases not matched to a gene. CDR3: CASSTRDRGWSGELFF. In DNA, the CDR3 is TGTGCCAGCAGCACCCGGGACAGGGGTTGGTCCGGGGAGCTGTTTTTT.

The rearrangement uses TRBV7-9 and TRBJ2-3; 8 nucleotides agree with TRBD2. Germline CDR1 reads SEHNR; CDR2 reads FQNEAQ (reference sequence). The J segment lost 6 bases and the V segment lost 3 bases, leaving 17 bases of the junction unmatched. The CDR3 has 18 amino acids. DNA for the CDR3: TGTGCCAGCAGCTTCATCTCAGCGGGAGTCACCGGCCGGGATACGCAGTATTTT. It translates to CASSFISAGVTGRDTQYF.